This T cell receptor (beta chain) originates from a study of beta chain features in type 1 diabetes. The study's findings and limits: VDJ junctions from patients with type 1 diabetes contained fewer insertions and more deletions.

Germline V gives CDR1 MNHNS, CDR2 SASEGT. The CDR3 sequence is 15 residues long. Deletions cut 2 bases from V and 0 bases from J, with 8 bases between. Each population that was sorted was more than 95% pure. This clone was observed a handful of times. Its cognate antigen is unknown. Reverse transcription of all isolated RNA meant that expressed TCRB transcripts were sequenced. Some clones are missing from TCRdb's copy, which holds only in-frame ones; the method was immunoSEQ multiplex PCR. The repertoire holds around 280,000 clones, with roughly 8% as singletons. The TCR sequence derives from a woman aged 18-30 years in good health. The gene calls are TRBV6-1 and TRBJ2-4, with D unresolved. Input material: central memory CD4+ T cells from blood. The CDR3: CASSELLLAKNIQYF. CDR3 bases: TGTGCCAGCAGTGAACTCCTCTTAGCCAAAAACATTCAGTACTTC.